This T cell receptor beta chain was sequenced for a study of memory CD4+ T cells and cytomegalovirus serostatus. Study in general: This sample comes from healthy Belgian adults, fewer than 10 CMV seropositive, around 26 seronegative. Study-level findings and limits: Suggested: most of the CMV-linked TCR signature lies in CD4+ memory cells.

CDR3 size: 16 residues. The germline V gene encodes CDR1 SNHLY and CDR2 FYNNEI. The J segment lost 0 bases and the V segment lost 7 bases, leaving 6 bases of the junction unmatched. The sort gate was single viable CD3+CD4+CD8-CD45RO+ cells for memory CD4+ T cells. Of note for this clone: No antigen is known for it.

Produced via immunoSEQ multiplex PCR; TCRdb's table is partial and in-frame only. The sample consists of 85,000 to 100,000 clones, 75% to 85% of them appearing once. This TCR was sampled from an adult in good health and CMV-seropositive. The source material was memory CD4+ T cells from blood. The chain employs TRBV2 and TRBJ2-2, with 9 bases lining up with TRBD2. DNA for the CDR3: TGTGCCAGCAAGGGTAGCGGGAGAACGAACACCGGGGAGCTGTTTTTT. Its translation is CASKGSGRTNTGELFF.